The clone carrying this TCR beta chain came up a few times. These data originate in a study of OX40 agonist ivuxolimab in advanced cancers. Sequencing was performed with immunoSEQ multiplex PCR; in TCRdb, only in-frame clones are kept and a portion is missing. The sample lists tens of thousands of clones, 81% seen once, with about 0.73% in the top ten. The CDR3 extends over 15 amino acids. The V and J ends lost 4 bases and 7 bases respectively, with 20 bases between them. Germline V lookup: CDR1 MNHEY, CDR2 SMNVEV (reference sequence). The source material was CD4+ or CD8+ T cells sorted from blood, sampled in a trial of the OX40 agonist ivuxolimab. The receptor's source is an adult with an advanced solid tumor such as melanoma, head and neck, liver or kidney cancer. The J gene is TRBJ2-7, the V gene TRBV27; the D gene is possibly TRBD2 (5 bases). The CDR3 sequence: CASSSRRKVGEEQYF. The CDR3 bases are TGTGCCAGCAGTTCCCGCCGAAAAGTCGGGGAAGAGCAGTACTTC.